This TCR beta chain was sequenced for a study of T cells after yellow fever vaccination. Broader study findings: Repertoires sorted by FACS could include abundant clonotypes that are contaminants from the bulk population. Clonotypes shared by both compartments, CD4 and CD8, made up a small share.

Comments on this clonotype: Its specificity is not known. At one end, the junction sequence differs from germline, possibly due to a read error.

Germline assignment: CDR1 SGHDN and CDR2 FVKESK. This CDR3 has 18 amino acids. UMIs were added to TCR cDNA along with a universal primer site when it was made by 5'RACE template switching. TCRdb re-called the 5' RACE reads with MiXCR, one entry per CDR3 protein. The sample lists more than 300,000 distinct CDR3 sequences; roughly a tenth were seen once. This TCR was recovered from a man aged 18-30 years who received the YFV17D yellow fever vaccine. Here the sequenced sample was CD4+ T cells sorted from PBMCs, taken 45 days after the yellow fever booster vaccination. The V and J genes are TRBV14 and TRBJ1-4; the D is unclear. CDR3 loop: CDSSQDLALDGSGEKLFF. The CDR3 DNA reads as TGTGACAGCAGCCAAGATCTCGCACTCGACGGTTCGGGGGAAAAACTGTTTTTT. The whole variable domain, filled in from reference TRBV14 and TRBJ1-4, reads EAGVTQFPSHSVIEKGQTVTLRCDPISGHDNLYWYRRVMGKEIKFLLHFVKESKQDESGMPNNRFLAERTGGTYSTLKVQPAELEDSGVYFCDSSQDLALDGSGEKLFFGSGTQLSVL.